This TCR beta chain emerged from a study of blood T cell repertoires in COVID-19. TCRdb keeps only in-frame clones here, not all; method: immunoSEQ multiplex PCR. The sample lists 300,000 to 500,000 clones, approximately 87% seen once, with 0.97% in the top ten. Germline CDR1 and CDR2: SGHDT and YYEEEE. The V and J ends lost 3 bases and 7 bases respectively, with 19 bases between them. The CDR3 length is 15 residues. Clinical history as reported by participants underpinned cohort assignment. The specimen sequenced was PBMCs or T cells enriched from blood (not recorded which). The source of this sequence is a woman aged 30 to 39 with acute COVID-19. V and J are TRBV5-6 and TRBJ1-2, with D possibly TRBD1 on 6 matching bases. The CDR3 nucleotides are TGTGCCAGCAGCTCGTGGGGTGGTACAGGGTTTGGCTACACCTTC. It translates to CASSSWGGTGFGYTF.